Listed below are T cell receptor beta chains from one sample, sequenced in a study of vaccination effects on CD4 cells after COVID-19. Their specific antigens are unknown. Libraries were prepared by immunoSEQ multiplex PCR; TCRdb keeps only in-frame clonotypes and omits some of them. The sample has about 22,000 clones; around 72% are singletons. Sequenced material: CD4+ T cells from PBMCs cultured with HCoV-NL63 spike peptides, taken before COVID-19 vaccination. Receptors originate from a human donor who received a COVID-19 vaccine. CDR3s include the opening cysteine and the closing phenylalanine or tryptophan. D genes are given only for firm matches. Clone size is not always given. Where it is, it says once, few, many or a class for expanded clones.

v_gene	d_gene	j_gene	abundance	CDR3aa	CDR3nt
TRBV27	TRBD2	TRBJ2-1	-	CASSSGTSGRNEQFF	TGTGCCAGCAGTTCGGGGACTAGCGGAAGGAATGAGCAGTTCTTC
TRBV6-6	-	TRBJ1-1	-	CASSRRRDTEAFF	TGTGCCAGCAGTCGCCGTAGGGACACTGAAGCTTTCTTT
TRBV18	TRBD2	TRBJ2-5	-	CASSPPTAGGRLETQYF	TGTGCCAGCTCACCACCGACCGCGGGGGGGCGTCTAGAGACCCAGTACTTC
TRBV4-2	-	TRBJ1-6	-	CASSQDVHTNSPLHF	TGTGCCAGCAGCCAAGATGTACACACTAATTCACCCCTCCACTTT
TRBV9	TRBD1	TRBJ2-5	-	CASSVGSGQGETQYF	TGTGCCAGCAGCGTAGGGTCGGGACAGGGGGAGACCCAGTACTTC
TRBV7-9	-	TRBJ2-2	-	CASSSQRTGELFF	TGTGCCAGCAGCTCTCAGCGAACCGGGGAGCTGTTTTTT
TRBV4-2	-	TRBJ1-4	-	CASSQDQHTRKLFF	TGTGCCAGCAGCCAAGACCAGCATACTCGAAAACTGTTTTTT
TRBV9	-	TRBJ1-2	-	CASSVREDYGYTF	TGTGCCAGCAGCGTAAGAGAGGACTATGGCTACACCTTC
TRBV9	TRBD1	TRBJ1-5	-	CASSGQGRGQPQHF	TGTGCCAGCAGCGGACAGGGGAGGGGGCAGCCCCAGCATTTT
TRBV7-8	-	TRBJ1-4	-	CASSWGTATNEKLFF	TGTGCCAGCAGCTGGGGTACAGCAACTAATGAAAAACTGTTTTTT
TRBV5-1	-	TRBJ2-2	-	CASKWDGASGELFF	TGCGCCAGCAAGTGGGACGGAGCGTCCGGGGAGCTGTTTTTT
TRBV7-2	-	TRBJ1-2	-	CASSFAGGARGYTF	TGTGCCAGCAGCTTTGCGGGGGGCGCTAGAGGCTACACCTTC
TRBV5-8	TRBD1	TRBJ1-5	-	CASSLGDSPYSQHF	TGTGCCAGCAGCTTGGGGGACAGCCCCTATTCCCAGCATTTT
TRBV5-1	TRBD1	TRBJ2-3	-	CASSLRTGGTDTQYF	TGCGCCAGCAGCTTGAGAACAGGGGGCACAGATACGCAGTATTTT
TRBV12-5	TRBD1	TRBJ1-2	-	CASGLEGTGHYGYTF	TGTGCTAGTGGTTTGGAGGGGACAGGGCACTATGGCTACACCTTC
TRBV2	TRBD1	TRBJ1-5	large	CASSGTGGNQPQHF	TGTGCCAGCAGTGGTACAGGGGGCAATCAGCCCCAGCATTTT
TRBV18	TRBD2	TRBJ2-1	-	CASSPGLADNEQFF	TGTGCCAGCTCACCAGGGCTAGCGGACAATGAGCAGTTCTTC
TRBV9	TRBD2	TRBJ2-7	-	CASSVAASGYEQYF	TGTGCCAGCAGCGTAGCGGCTAGCGGCTACGAGCAGTACTTC
TRBV7-2	-	TRBJ2-1	-	CASSSDPNSYNEQFF	TGTGCCAGCAGCTCGGACCCTAACTCCTACAATGAGCAGTTCTTC
TRBV5-5	TRBD1	TRBJ1-1	-	CASSLDRGGWTEAFF	TGTGCCAGCAGCTTGGACAGGGGAGGGTGGACTGAAGCTTTCTTT
TRBV6-5	-	TRBJ1-2	-	CATSQGPQTTYGYTF	TGTGCCACCTCACAGGGTCCCCAGACTACCTATGGCTACACCTTC
TRBV4-3	-	TRBJ1-3	-	CASSQEGSGNTIYF	TGCGCCAGCAGCCAAGAAGGCTCTGGAAACACCATATATTTT
TRBV30	-	TRBJ1-1	-	CAWSVSQVEAFF	TGTGCCTGGAGTGTTAGTCAGGTTGAAGCTTTCTTT
TRBV7-9	-	TRBJ1-1	-	CASSDLAVGEAFF	TGTGCCAGCAGTGACTTGGCAGTCGGGGAAGCTTTCTTT
TRBV7-9	-	TRBJ1-1	-	CASSPDKGMNTEAFF	TGTGCCAGCAGCCCGGACAAGGGAATGAACACTGAAGCTTTCTTT
TRBV9	TRBD2	TRBJ2-5	-	CASSATSGGWETQYF	TGTGCCAGCAGCGCCACTAGCGGGGGGTGGGAGACCCAGTACTTC
TRBV5-4	TRBD1	TRBJ1-2	-	CASSGDRQYGYTF	TGTGCCAGCAGCGGGGACAGGCAATATGGCTACACCTTC
TRBV25-1	-	TRBJ2-3	-	CASRGDDTQYF	TGTGCCAGCAGGGGTGACGATACGCAGTATTTT
TRBV25-1	-	TRBJ1-6	-	CASSDHLEGRNSPLHF	TGTGCCAGCAGTGACCACCTTGAGGGCAGAAATTCACCCCTCCACTTT
TRBV7-7	-	TRBJ2-2	-	CASSFGDTGELFF	TGTGCTAGCAGCTTCGGGGACACCGGGGAGCTGTTTTTT
TRBV2	-	TRBJ1-3	-	CASGVRGGNTIYF	TGTGCCAGCGGAGTCCGAGGTGGAAACACCATATATTTT
TRBV18	-	TRBJ1-2	-	CASSPFRGGYTF	TGTGCCAGCTCACCCTTCAGGGGTGGCTACACCTTC
TRBV6-2/TRBV6-3	TRBD1	TRBJ1-1	few	CASSSQGYTEAFF	TGTGCCAGCAGCTCACAGGGGTACACTGAAGCTTTCTTT
TRBV5-1	TRBD1	TRBJ2-2	medium-sized	CASSPDRARNTGELFF	TGCGCCAGCAGCCCCGACAGGGCGAGGAACACCGGGGAGCTGTTTTTT